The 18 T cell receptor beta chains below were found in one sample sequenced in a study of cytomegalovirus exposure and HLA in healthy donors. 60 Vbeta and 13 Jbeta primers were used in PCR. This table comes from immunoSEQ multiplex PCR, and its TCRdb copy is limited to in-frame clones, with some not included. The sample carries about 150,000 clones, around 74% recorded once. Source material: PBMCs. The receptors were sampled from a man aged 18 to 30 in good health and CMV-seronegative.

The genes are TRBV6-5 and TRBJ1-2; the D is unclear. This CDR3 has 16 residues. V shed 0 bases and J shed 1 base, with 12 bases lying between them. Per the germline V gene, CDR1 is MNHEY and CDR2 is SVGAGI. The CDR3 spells CASSYSSGPINYGYTF. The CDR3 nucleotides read TGTGCCAGCAGTTACTCATCGGGTCCCATTAACTATGGCTACACCTTC.

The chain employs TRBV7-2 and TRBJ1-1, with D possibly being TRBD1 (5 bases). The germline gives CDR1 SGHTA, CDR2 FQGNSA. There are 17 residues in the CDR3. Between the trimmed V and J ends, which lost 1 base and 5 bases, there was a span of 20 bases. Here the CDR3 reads CASSLGREKGIATEAFF. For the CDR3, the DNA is TGTGCCAGCAGCTTAGGCAGGGAAAAGGGGATAGCTACTGAAGCTTTCTTT.

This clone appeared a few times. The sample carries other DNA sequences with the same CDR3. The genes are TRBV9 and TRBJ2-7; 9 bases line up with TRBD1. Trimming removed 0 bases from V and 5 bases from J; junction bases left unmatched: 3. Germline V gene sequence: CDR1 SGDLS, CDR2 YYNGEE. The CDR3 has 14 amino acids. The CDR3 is CASSVDRGLDEQYF. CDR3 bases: TGTGCCAGCAGCGTAGACAGGGGGCTTGACGAGCAGTACTTC.

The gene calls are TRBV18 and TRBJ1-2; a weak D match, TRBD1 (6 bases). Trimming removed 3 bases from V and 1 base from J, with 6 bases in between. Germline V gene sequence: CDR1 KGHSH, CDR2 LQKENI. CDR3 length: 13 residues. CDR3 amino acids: CASSPRGNYGYTF. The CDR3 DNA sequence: TGTGCCAGCTCACCCAGGGGTAACTATGGCTACACCTTC. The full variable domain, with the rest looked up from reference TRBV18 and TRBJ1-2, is NAGVMQNPRHLVRRRGQEARLRCSPMKGHSHVYWYRQLPEEGLKFMVYLQKENIIDESGMPKERFSAEFPKEGPSILRIQQVVRGDSAAYFCASSPRGNYGYTFGSGTRLTVV.

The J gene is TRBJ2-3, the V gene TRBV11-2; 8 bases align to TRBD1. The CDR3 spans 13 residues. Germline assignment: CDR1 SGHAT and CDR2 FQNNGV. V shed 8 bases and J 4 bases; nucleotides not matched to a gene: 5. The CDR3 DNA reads TGTGCCAGCGCTACAGGGGGGCCAGATACGCAGTATTTT. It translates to CASATGGPDTQYF. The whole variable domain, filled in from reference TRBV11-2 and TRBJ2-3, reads EAGVAQSPRYKIIEKRQSVAFWCNPISGHATLYWYQQILGQGPKLLIQFQNNGVVDDSQLPKDRFSAERLKGVDSTLKIQPAKLEDSAVYLCASATGGPDTQYFGPGTRLTVL.

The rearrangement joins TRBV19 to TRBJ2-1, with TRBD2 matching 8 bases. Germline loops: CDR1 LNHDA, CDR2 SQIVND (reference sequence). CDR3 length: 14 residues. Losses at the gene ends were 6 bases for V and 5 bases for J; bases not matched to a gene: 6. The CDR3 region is CASSRTSGHNEQFF. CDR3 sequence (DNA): TGTGCCAGTAGCCGAACTAGCGGTCACAATGAGCAGTTCTTC.

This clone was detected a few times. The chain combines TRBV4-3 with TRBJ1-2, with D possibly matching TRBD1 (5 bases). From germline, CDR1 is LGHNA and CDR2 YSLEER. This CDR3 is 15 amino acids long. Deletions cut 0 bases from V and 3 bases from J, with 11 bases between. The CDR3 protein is CASSQDRGADYGYTF. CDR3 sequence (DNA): TGCGCCAGCAGCCAAGATAGGGGCGCTGACTATGGCTACACCTTC.

CDR3 residues: CASSPLGGPQEKLFF. CDR3 bases: TGTGCCAGCAGCCCCTTGGGGGGGCCCCAGGAAAAACTGTTTTTT. The chain links TRBV9 to TRBJ1-4, with D possibly TRBD1 on 6 matching bases. The CDR3 runs to 15 residues. V was cut by 4 bases and J by 8 bases, with 18 bases left in between. Germline V lookup: CDR1 SGDLS, CDR2 YYNGEE.

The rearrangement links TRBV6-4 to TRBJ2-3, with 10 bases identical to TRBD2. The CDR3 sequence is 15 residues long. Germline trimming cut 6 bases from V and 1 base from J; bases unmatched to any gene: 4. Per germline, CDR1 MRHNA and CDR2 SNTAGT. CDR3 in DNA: TGTGCCAGCAGCCCCGGGACTAGCGGCACAGATACGCAGTATTTT. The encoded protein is CASSPGTSGTDTQYF.

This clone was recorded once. The CDR3 protein is CASRSSGSNTGELFF. The CDR3 DNA reads TGTGCCAGCAGGTCTAGCGGGAGTAACACCGGGGAGCTGTTTTTT. This sequence joins TRBV6-5 and TRBJ2-2; 10 bases are shared with TRBD2. CDR1 and CDR2 from the germline V gene are MNHEY and SVGAGI. V shed 6 bases and J 2 bases; nucleotides not matched to a gene: 3. The length of the CDR3 is 15 residues.

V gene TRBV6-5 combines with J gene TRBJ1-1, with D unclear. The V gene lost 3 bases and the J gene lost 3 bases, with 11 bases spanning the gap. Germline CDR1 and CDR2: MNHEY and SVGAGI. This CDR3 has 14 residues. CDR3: CASSYRGRDTEAFF. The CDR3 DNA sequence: TGTGCCAGCAGTTATCGGGGTAGGGACACTGAAGCTTTCTTT.

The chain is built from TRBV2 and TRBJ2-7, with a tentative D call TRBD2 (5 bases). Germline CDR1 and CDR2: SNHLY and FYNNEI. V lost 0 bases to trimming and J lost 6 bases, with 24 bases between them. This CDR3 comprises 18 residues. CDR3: CASSEALRWRSGFGEQYF. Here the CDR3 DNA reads TGTGCCAGCAGTGAAGCGCTTCGATGGCGGAGCGGCTTCGGCGAGCAGTACTTC.

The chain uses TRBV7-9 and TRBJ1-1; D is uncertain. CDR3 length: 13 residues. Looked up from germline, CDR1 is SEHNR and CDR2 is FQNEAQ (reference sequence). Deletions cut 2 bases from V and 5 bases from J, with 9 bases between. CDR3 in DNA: TGTGCCAGCAGCTTAAGTATGAGAACTGAAGCTTTCTTT. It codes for CASSLSMRTEAFF. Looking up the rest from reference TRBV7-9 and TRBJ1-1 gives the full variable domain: DTGVSQNPRHKITKRGQNVTFRCDPISEHNRLYWYRQTLGQGPEFLTYFQNEAQLEKSRLLSDRFSAERPKGSFSTLEIQRTEQGDSAMYLCASSLSMRTEAFFGQGTRLTVV.

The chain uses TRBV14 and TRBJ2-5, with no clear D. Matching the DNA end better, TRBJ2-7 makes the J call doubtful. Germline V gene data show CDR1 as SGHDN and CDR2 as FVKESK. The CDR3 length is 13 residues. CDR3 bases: TGTGCCAGCAGCCAAGATCTCCGGTACGAGCAGTACTTC. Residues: CASSQDLRYEQYF.

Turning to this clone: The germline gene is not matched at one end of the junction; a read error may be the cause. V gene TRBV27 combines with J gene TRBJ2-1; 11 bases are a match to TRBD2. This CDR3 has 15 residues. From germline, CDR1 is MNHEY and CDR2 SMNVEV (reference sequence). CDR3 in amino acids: CASSLIAGGYSEQFF. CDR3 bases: TGTGCCAGCAGTCTGATAGCGGGAGGGTACAGTGAGCAGTTCTTC.

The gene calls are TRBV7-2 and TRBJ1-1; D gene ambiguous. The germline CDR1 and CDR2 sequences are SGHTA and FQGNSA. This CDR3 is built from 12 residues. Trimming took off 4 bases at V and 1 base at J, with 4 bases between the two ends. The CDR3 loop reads CASSWANTEAFF. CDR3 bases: TGTGCCAGCAGCTGGGCGAACACTGAAGCTTTCTTT.

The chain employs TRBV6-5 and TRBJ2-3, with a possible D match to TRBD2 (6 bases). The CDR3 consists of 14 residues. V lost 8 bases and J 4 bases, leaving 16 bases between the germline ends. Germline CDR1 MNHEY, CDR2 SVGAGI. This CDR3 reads CASGYSGAPDTQYF. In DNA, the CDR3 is TGTGCCAGCGGATATAGCGGAGCACCAGATACGCAGTATTTT.

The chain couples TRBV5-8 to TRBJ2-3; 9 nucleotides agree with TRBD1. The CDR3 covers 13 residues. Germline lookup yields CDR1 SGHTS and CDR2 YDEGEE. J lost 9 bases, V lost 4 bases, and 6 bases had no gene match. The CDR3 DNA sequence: TGTGCCAGCAGCCTCACCGGGACAGGGACGCAGTATTTT. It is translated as CASSLTGTGTQYF.